This TCR beta chain was found in a study of identical twins. A single record per CDR3 protein comes from TCRdb applying MiXCR to the 5' RACE reads. This table holds hundreds of thousands of distinct CDR3 sequences, approximately 6.1% found once. Sequencing was done on a sample of naive T cells sorted from blood. The receptor was derived from a man aged 18 to 30 in good health.

In DNA, the CDR3 is TGCAGCGTTGAAAGGGCCGGGACAGGGGTCACTGAAGCTTTCTTT. Translated, it gives CSVERAGTGVTEAFF. The rearrangement links TRBV29-1 to TRBJ1-1; 10 nucleotides match TRBD1. CDR1 and CDR2 (germline): SQVTM, ANQGSEA. J lost 4 bases, V lost 2 bases, and 7 bases had no gene match. CDR3 length: 15 residues.